The sequence of this T cell receptor (beta chain) was determined in a study of T cells expressing NK-cell markers. Study in general: Among eight sequenced donors, seven carried HCMV seropositivity while one was seronegative.

Notes on this clonotype: Its cognate antigen is unknown.

From germline, CDR1 is SEHNR and CDR2 FQNEAQ (reference sequence). The CDR3 has 15 amino acids. General study points: Among CD8+ T cells from over 5 donors, dominant NKG2C+ clonotypes accounted for roughly 1.0-7.0%.

No DNA is given; TCRdb re-called the 5' RACE reads and lists each CDR3 protein once. This sample's clone table lists 350,000 to 500,000 distinct CDR3 sequences. Material: blood T cells: a sorted CD56 or NKG2C T cell subset, CD4+ or CD8+ T cells, or bulk PBMC T cells (not recorded which). The rearrangement uses TRBV7-9 and TRBJ1-4. The TCR was taken from a woman aged 18-70 years in good health. The CDR3 reads CASSLRADTNEKLFF.